The 13 T cell receptor beta chains below were found in one sample sequenced in a study of shared clonotypes between healthy human individuals. The protocol was immunoSEQ multiplex PCR, while the TCRdb copy is restricted to in-frame clones and leaves out a portion. The table includes some 2.1 million clones, 85% to 95% detected once. The specimen sequenced was naive CD4+ T cells sorted from blood. Regarding subset: CD45RA+ positively selected. Receptors were obtained from a man in his late teens or twenties in good health.

V gene TRBV12-5 combines with J gene TRBJ2-7; D is possibly TRBD1 (6 bases). Germline lookup yields CDR1 LGHNT and CDR2 FRNRAP. The V and J ends lost 1 base and 5 bases respectively, with 9 bases between them. The CDR3 has 13 amino acids. This CDR3 is CASGLAHRDEQYF. The CDR3 bases are TGTGCTAGTGGTTTGGCCCACAGGGACGAGCAGTACTTC.

This chain connects TRBV9 to TRBJ2-7; D remains unclear. This CDR3 spans 12 amino acids. Germline assignment: CDR1 SGDLS and CDR2 YYNGEE. The V and J ends lost 2 bases and 3 bases respectively, with 6 bases between them. CDR3 sequence: CASSVSDYEQYF. DNA for the CDR3: TGTGCCAGCAGCGTGTCGGACTACGAGCAGTACTTC. The full variable domain, in which reference TRBV9 and TRBJ2-7 provide the parts outside the CDR3, is DSGVTQTPKHLITATGQRVTLRCSPRSGDLSVYWYQQSLDQGLQFLIQYYNGEERAKGNILERFSAQQFPDLHSELNLSSLELGDSALYFCASSVSDYEQYFGPGTRLTVT.

As concerns this clone: At one end, the junction sequence differs from germline, possibly due to a read error. This rearrangement joins TRBV7-9 to TRBJ2-1; 8 bases agree with TRBD1. Germline V lookup: CDR1 SEHNR, CDR2 FQNEAQ (reference sequence). This CDR3 spans 15 amino acids. The CDR3 bases are TGTGCCAGCAGCTCTCGGGACAGGTCCTTCAATGAGCAGTTCTTC. Amino acids: CASSSRDRSFNEQFF.

This chain joins TRBV11-2 and TRBJ2-1; no definite D call. CDR3 length: 13 amino acids. V lost 5 bases, J lost 7 bases, and 12 bases lay in between. Germline V gives CDR1 SGHAT, CDR2 FQNNGV. The CDR3 DNA is TGTGCCAGCAGCCACCTCCTCGGGAATGAGCAGTTCTTC. It specifies CASSHLLGNEQFF.

This chain joins TRBV19 and TRBJ2-2, with 9 bases fitting TRBD1. Germline CDR1 is LNHDA and CDR2 is SQIVND (reference sequence). V lost 7 bases, J lost 7 bases, and 10 bases stayed unmatched. The CDR3 covers 15 residues. The CDR3 region is CASIAGTGRVGELFF. CDR3 bases: TGTGCCAGTATCGCCGGGACAGGGCGAGTCGGGGAGCTGTTTTTT.

The chain couples TRBV5-1 to TRBJ2-7, with 9 positions matching TRBD1. Trimming took 3 bases from V and 5 from J; bases not matched to a gene: 15. The germline CDR1 and CDR2 sequences are SGHRS and YFSETQ. This CDR3 is 17 amino acids long. Written as DNA, the CDR3 is TGCGCCAGCAGCTCAACCGACTACCCGGGACAGGGAAACGAGCAGTACTTC. Its translation: CASSSTDYPGQGNEQYF.

The chain uses TRBV6-1 and TRBJ1-6, with 8 positions matching TRBD1. V lost 6 bases, J lost 4 bases, and 5 bases stayed unmatched. Germline V gene lookup returns CDR1 MNHNS and CDR2 SASEGT. This CDR3 region has 15 residues. The CDR3 reads CASSFGQGYNSPLHF. In DNA form, the CDR3 reads TGTGCCAGCAGCTTCGGACAGGGTTATAATTCACCCCTCCACTTT.

A single count supports this clone. CDR3 loop: CASSVTVLNTEAFF. CDR3 bases: TGTGCCAGCAGTGTTACAGTCCTGAACACTGAAGCTTTCTTT. The rearrangement links TRBV2 to TRBJ1-1; D gene uncertain. The CDR3 has 14 amino acids. Germline V gene data show CDR1 as SNHLY and CDR2 as FYNNEI. The V end lost 4 bases, the J end lost 0 bases, and 9 bases lay between the germline ends.

The chain couples TRBV2 to TRBJ1-6, with D possibly TRBD1 on 5 matching bases. CDR1 and CDR2 (germline): SNHLY, FYNNEI. There are 16 residues in the CDR3. The V end was cut by 0 bases, the J end by 6 bases, with 12 bases between. CDR3 DNA sequence: TGTGCCAGCAGTGAAGCGTATTCCAGGGTTAATTCACCCCTCCACTTT. This codes for CASSEAYSRVNSPLHF.

The chain carries TRBV6-5 and TRBJ1-1; D gene unclear. V lost 8 bases and J lost 1, with 14 bases in between. The CDR3 has 14 amino acids. Germline lookup yields CDR1 MNHEY and CDR2 SVGAGI. Here the CDR3 reads CASGRAGTNTEAFF. DNA for the CDR3: TGTGCCAGCGGGCGGGCAGGTACGAACACTGAAGCTTTCTTT.

The chain has TRBV5-1 and TRBJ2-4; a weak D match, TRBD1 (6 bases). CDR3 length equals 13 residues. Per the germline V gene, CDR1 is SGHRS and CDR2 is YFSETQ. V gave up 1 base and J gave up 8 bases, with 10 bases separating them. CDR3 region: CASSLNRVDIQYF. Here the CDR3 DNA reads TGCGCCAGCAGCTTGAACAGGGTAGACATTCAGTACTTC.

The chain combines TRBV28 with TRBJ1-2; D is uncertain. Germline CDR1 is MDHEN and CDR2 is SYDVKM. This CDR3 spans 12 amino acids. V was pared by 7 bases and J by 8 bases, with 14 bases between. CDR3 nucleotide sequence: TGTGCCAGCACCTCAACAGTGGTGGGCTACACCTTC. Translating it yields CASTSTVVGYTF.

This chain connects TRBV19 to TRBJ2-3, with a possible D match to TRBD2 (6 bases). Germline values: CDR1 LNHDA, CDR2 SQIVND (reference sequence). Trimming took off 8 bases at V and 4 bases at J, with 10 bases between the two ends. This CDR3 spans 12 amino acids. This CDR3 is CASSPGADTQYF. The CDR3 DNA follows: TGTGCCAGTTCCCCGGGGGCAGATACGCAGTATTTT.